The next 26 T cell receptor beta chains were all read from a single sample in a study of control samples from healthy donors and cancer patients (dated by TCRdb to about 2020). The protocol used for the library was the immunoSEQ multiplex PCR assay. What TCRdb holds here is the immuneACCESS table cut down to in-frame rearrangements. Part of the clones is not present; checked against another copy, under half of the missing clones reflect an unresolved V gene, and the others are unexplained. In this sample the table shows under 95,000 clones, approximately 90% of which occur a single time. The ten largest clonotypes hold around 0.95% of the sample. Material for sequencing was blood. These receptors were taken from a woman aged 25 to 39 in good health.

The chain recombines TRBV5-1 with TRBJ1-2; tentatively, D is TRBD1 (5 bases). The CDR3 totals 13 residues. The germline gives CDR1 SGHRS, CDR2 YFSETQ. Trimming shortened V by 5 bases and J by 5 bases, and 13 bases separated the two germline ends. CDR3 nucleotide sequence: TGCGCCAGCAGGTCAGGGCTTGGGTATGGCTACACCTTC. Translation: CASRSGLGYGYTF. The full variable domain, with the rest looked up from reference TRBV5-1 and TRBJ1-2, is KAGVTQTPRYLIKTRGQQVTLSCSPISGHRSVSWYQQTPGQGLQFLFEYFSETQRNKGNFPGRFSGRQFSNSRSEMNVSTLELGDSALYLCASRSGLGYGYTFGSGTRLTVV.

V and J are TRBV10-3 and TRBJ1-5; D is undetermined. Germline CDR1 reads ENHRY; CDR2 reads SYGVKD. The V end was cut by 0 bases, the J end by 0 bases, with 9 bases between. This CDR3 comprises 16 residues. The CDR3 here is CAISESASYSNQPQHF. The CDR3 DNA reads as TGTGCCATCAGTGAGTCGGCATCTTATAGCAATCAGCCCCAGCATTTT.

The chain links TRBV19 to TRBJ1-2; no reliable D call. The CDR3 loop spans 15 amino acids. Trimming cost V 1 base and J 0 bases, with 9 bases left between them. Germline CDR1 is LNHDA and CDR2 is SQIVND (reference sequence). In DNA form, the CDR3 reads TGTGCCAGTAGTATAGGAGGAGCCACTAACTATGGCTACACCTTC. Protein: CASSIGGATNYGYTF.

This sequence joins TRBV7-9 and TRBJ2-7, with 8 bases aligning to TRBD1. The germline gives CDR1 SEHNR, CDR2 FQNEAQ (reference sequence). This CDR3 is built from 15 residues. With V trimmed by 2 bases and J by 1 base, 4 bases remained unmatched. CDR3 protein: CASSLLRDRSYEQYF. The CDR3 DNA reads TGTGCCAGCAGCTTACTCCGGGACAGGTCCTACGAGCAGTACTTC.

V is TRBV6-5 and J is TRBJ1-1, with D possibly matching TRBD1 (5 bases). The V gene lost 7 bases and the J gene lost 1 base, with 10 bases spanning the gap. The CDR3 spans 13 residues. Per germline, CDR1 MNHEY and CDR2 SVGAGI. The CDR3 here is CASTAGKNTEAFF. CDR3 nucleotides: TGTGCCAGCACAGCAGGGAAGAACACTGAAGCTTTCTTT.

In this sample, this clone turned up once. V and J are TRBV7-8 and TRBJ2-7; D not certain. Trimming shortened V by 5 bases and J by 9 bases, and 14 bases separated the two germline ends. Germline CDR1 is SGHVS and CDR2 is FQNEAQ. This CDR3 region has 12 residues. This CDR3 reads CASSLITTGQYF. The CDR3 bases are TGTGCCAGCAGCCTTATCACGACGGGGCAGTACTTC.

This clone was observed a single time. The rearrangement joins TRBV18 to TRBJ1-1; D is uncertain. The CDR3 totals 13 residues. V lost 3 bases and J lost 3, with 8 bases in between. The V gene's germline CDR1 is KGHSH and CDR2 LQKENI. The CDR3 DNA reads TGTGCCAGCTCACCCCTAGAGGACACTGAAGCTTTCTTT. This codes for CASSPLEDTEAFF.

The chain links TRBV19 to TRBJ1-2; no clear D gene. V was shortened by 5 bases and J by 1 base, with 14 bases between the two germline ends. The germline V gene has CDR1 LNHDA and CDR2 SQIVND (reference sequence). CDR3 length equals 15 residues. CDR3 protein: CASSYTPPLNYGYTF. CDR3 DNA: TGTGCCAGTAGTTACACCCCACCGCTTAACTATGGCTACACCTTC.

This clone was observed once. The chain carries TRBV2 and TRBJ1-4, with no clear D. This CDR3 region has 12 residues. The V and J ends lost 6 bases and 5 bases respectively, with 7 bases between them. Germline CDR1 reads SNHLY; CDR2 reads FYNNEI. The CDR3 nucleotides are TGTGCCAGCAGATCCGGGAATGAAAAACTGTTTTTT. Translation gives CASRSGNEKLFF.

This chain joins TRBV14 and TRBJ2-3; D is uncertain. The germline V gene encodes CDR1 SGHDN and CDR2 FVKESK. There are 16 residues in the CDR3. Trimming removed 1 base from V and 2 bases from J, with 13 bases in between. DNA for the CDR3: TGTGCCAGCAGCCAAGGTTCCGTTCTTTACACAGATACGCAGTATTTT. It encodes CASSQGSVLYTDTQYF.

In nucleotides, the CDR3 is TGTGCCAGCAGAAGACAGGGAGGGAACACTGAAGCTTTCTTT. Encoded protein: CASRRQGGNTEAFF. V gene TRBV2 combines with J gene TRBJ1-1; 7 nucleotides align to TRBD1. Germline V gives CDR1 SNHLY, CDR2 FYNNEI. The length of the CDR3 is 14 residues. After removal of 6 bases from V and 1 base from J, the junction contained 5 bases not matched to a gene.

The V gene is TRBV3-1 (or the pseudogene TRBV3-2), the J gene TRBJ2-2; D not resolved. This CDR3 comprises 14 residues. CDR1 is LGHDT, CDR2 YNNKEL, per germline (reference sequence). The V and J ends lost 1 base and 4 bases respectively, with 7 bases between them. CDR3 coding DNA: TGTGCCAGCAGCCAAGTTCCCGCCACCGGGGAGCTGTTTTTT. This translates into CASSQVPATGELFF.

The chain recombines TRBV19 with TRBJ2-1; 15 bases map to TRBD2. Trimming cost V 8 bases and J 3 bases; bases outside gene matches: 5. The CDR3 loop spans 16 amino acids. CDR1 is LNHDA and CDR2 is SQIVND in the germline V gene (reference sequence). DNA for the CDR3: TGTGCCAGTGGACTAGCGGGAGGGCAATACTACAATGAGCAGTTCTTC. This translates into CASGLAGGQYYNEQFF.

The genes are TRBV6-5 and TRBJ1-1; D ambiguous. This CDR3 spans 13 amino acids. V was clipped by 6 bases and J by 1 base, with 9 bases between them. CDR1 MNHEY and CDR2 SVGAGI come from the germline V gene. This chain's CDR3 is CASRRDGNTEAFF. CDR3 nucleotides: TGTGCCAGCAGAAGAGACGGGAACACTGAAGCTTTCTTT.

J is TRBJ1-6 and V is TRBV18; D is ambiguous. Germline-derived CDR1 and CDR2 are KGHSH and LQKENI. V gave up 2 bases and J gave up 6 bases, with 11 bases separating them. The CDR3 is 15 amino acids. CDR3 nucleotides: TGTGCCAGCTCACCATTGGAGGGCGGTAATTCACCCCTCCACTTT. Translating it yields CASSPLEGGNSPLHF.

The chain links TRBV10-1 to TRBJ1-2, with 10 bases matching TRBD1. After removal of 3 bases from V and 5 bases from J, the junction contained 12 bases not matched to a gene. This CDR3 is built from 17 residues. Germline V gives CDR1 WNHNN, CDR2 SYGVQD (reference sequence). The CDR3 DNA sequence: TGCGCCAGCAGTGATGCCCGTGGGACAGGGGATCGGTATGGCTACACCTTC. As protein: CASSDARGTGDRYGYTF.

The chain recombines TRBV5-1 with TRBJ2-3; 13 nucleotides line up with TRBD2. The CDR3 is 17 amino acids. The V segment lost 2 bases and the J segment 1 base; nucleotides outside the gene matches: 4. Per the germline V gene, CDR1 is SGHRS and CDR2 is YFSETQ. Written as DNA, the CDR3 is TGCGCCAGCAGCTTAGGACTAGCGGGAGTGGGCACAGATACGCAGTATTTT. It yields the protein CASSLGLAGVGTDTQYF. Supplemented by reference TRBV5-1 and TRBJ2-3, the full variable domain reads KAGVTQTPRYLIKTRGQQVTLSCSPISGHRSVSWYQQTPGQGLQFLFEYFSETQRNKGNFPGRFSGRQFSNSRSEMNVSTLELGDSALYLCASSLGLAGVGTDTQYFGPGTRLTVL.

This clone showed up just once. The genes are TRBV30 and TRBJ1-2, with D perhaps matching TRBD1 (6 bases). The V and J ends lost 3 bases and 3 bases respectively, with 8 bases between them. Germline CDR1 GTSNPN, CDR2 SVGIG (reference sequence). The CDR3 is 12 amino acids. CDR3 amino acids: CAWSRGDYGYTF. The CDR3 bases are TGTGCCTGGAGCAGGGGCGACTATGGCTACACCTTC. Drawing the rest from reference TRBV30 and TRBJ1-2, the complete variable domain is SQTIHQWPATLVQPVGSPLSLECTVEGTSNPNLYWYRQAAGRGLQLLFYSVGIGQISSEVPQNLSASRPQDRQFILSSKKLLLSDSGFYLCAWSRGDYGYTFGSGTRLTVV.

J is TRBJ2-1 and V is TRBV11-2; 11 bases are a match to TRBD2. The CDR3 has 15 residues. Germline trimming cut 5 bases from V and 9 bases from J; bases unmatched to any gene: 9. The V gene's germline CDR1 is SGHAT and CDR2 FQNNGV. CDR3 DNA sequence: TGTGCCAGCAGCCTGACTAGCGGGGAGAACACTGAGCAGTTCTTC. Amino acid sequence: CASSLTSGENTEQFF.

V and J are TRBV5-4 and TRBJ2-3; 11 bases are shared with TRBD2. This CDR3 comprises 17 residues. The junction had 4 bases not matched to a gene; V was cut back by 0 bases and J by 1 base. The germline CDR1 and CDR2 sequences are SGHNT and YYREEE (reference sequence). CDR3 in DNA: TGTGCCAGCAGCTTGGTACTGACTAGCGGGGGCACAGATACGCAGTATTTT. Amino acids: CASSLVLTSGGTDTQYF.

The V gene is TRBV24-1, the J gene TRBJ2-5; D remains unclear. CDR3 length: 11 amino acids. Germline V gives CDR1 KGHDR, CDR2 SFDVKD. Trimming took off 9 bases at V and 5 bases at J, with 9 bases between the two ends. This CDR3 reads CATASGETQYF. The CDR3 region has the DNA TGTGCCACCGCTTCCGGGGAGACCCAGTACTTC.

The chain links TRBV24-1 to TRBJ2-1; 11 bases map to TRBD2. Looked up from germline, CDR1 is KGHDR and CDR2 is SFDVKD. This CDR3 has 16 amino acids. The ends lost 4 bases at V and 5 bases at J; junction bases unmatched: 6. The chain's CDR3 is CATSDHTSGGNNEQFF. Written as DNA, the CDR3 is TGTGCCACCAGTGACCACACTAGCGGGGGAAACAATGAGCAGTTCTTC.

By sample share, this clone is medium-sized (0.01 to 0.1%). The rearrangement uses TRBV4-1 and TRBJ1-1, with no clear D. V was shortened by 1 base and J by 7 bases, with 7 bases between the two germline ends. The germline V gene has CDR1 MGHRA and CDR2 YSYEKL. The CDR3 loop spans 12 amino acids. The CDR3 nucleotides read TGCGCCAGCAGCCAAGCGGCTGATGAAGCTTTCTTT. Its translation: CASSQAADEAFF.

The chain has TRBV19 and TRBJ2-2, with D possibly being TRBD1 (5 bases). The CDR3 contains 13 residues. The V gene's germline CDR1 is LNHDA and CDR2 SQIVND (reference sequence). V was trimmed by 9 bases and J by 2 bases, leaving 10 bases between them. CDR3 protein: CASPRVNTGELFF. The DNA of the CDR3 is TGTGCCAGCCCCAGGGTTAACACCGGGGAGCTGTTTTTT.

V usage is TRBV3-1 (or the pseudogene TRBV3-2) and J usage is TRBJ2-4, with D possibly being TRBD2 (6 bases). This CDR3 is built from 17 residues. CDR1 LGHDT and CDR2 YNNKEL come from the germline V gene (reference sequence). V lost 1 base and J 2 bases, leaving 15 bases between the germline ends. The CDR3 protein is CASSQGIGRRTKNIQYF. In DNA, the CDR3 is TGTGCCAGCAGCCAAGGGATCGGGAGAAGGACCAAAAACATTCAGTACTTC.

The rearrangement uses TRBV5-4 and TRBJ2-1, with 8 bases identical to TRBD2. The V and J ends lost 4 bases and 4 bases, in that order; junction bases with no gene match: 4. The CDR3 length is 14 residues. CDR1 and CDR2 from the germline V gene are SGHNT and YYREEE (reference sequence). The CDR3 sequence: CASSPGTSYNEQFF. The CDR3 DNA follows: TGTGCCAGCAGCCCCGGGACTAGTTACAATGAGCAGTTCTTC.